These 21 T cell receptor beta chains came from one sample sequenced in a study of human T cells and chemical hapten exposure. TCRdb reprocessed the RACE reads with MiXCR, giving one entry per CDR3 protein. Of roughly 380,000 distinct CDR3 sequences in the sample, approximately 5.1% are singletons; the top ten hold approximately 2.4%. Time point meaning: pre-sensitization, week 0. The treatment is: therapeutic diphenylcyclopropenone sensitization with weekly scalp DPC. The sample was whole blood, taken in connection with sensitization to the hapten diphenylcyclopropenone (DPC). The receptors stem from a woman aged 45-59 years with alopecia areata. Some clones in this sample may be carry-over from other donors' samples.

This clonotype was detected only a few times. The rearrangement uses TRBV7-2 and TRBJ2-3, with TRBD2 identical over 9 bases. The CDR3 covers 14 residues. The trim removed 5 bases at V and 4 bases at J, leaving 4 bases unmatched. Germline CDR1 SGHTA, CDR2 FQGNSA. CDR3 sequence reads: CASSAAGGPDTQYF. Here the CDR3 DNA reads TGTGCCAGCAGCGCAGCGGGGGGCCCAGATACGCAGTATTTT.

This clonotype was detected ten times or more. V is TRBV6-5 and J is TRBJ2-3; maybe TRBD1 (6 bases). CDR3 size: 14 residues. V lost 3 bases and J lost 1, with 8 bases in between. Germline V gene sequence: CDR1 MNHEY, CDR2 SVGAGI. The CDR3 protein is CASSYGGRTDTQYF. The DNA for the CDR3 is TGTGCCAGCAGTTATGGGGGCCGCACAGATACGCAGTATTTT.

The CDR3 region is CATSERGGTDTQYF. The CDR3 DNA follows: TGTGCCACCAGTGAGCGGGGAGGGACAGATACGCAGTATTTT. The rearrangement joins TRBV24-1 to TRBJ2-3; TRBD2 matches 7 bases. V was clipped by 4 bases and J by 3 bases; unmatched bases: 3. Germline loops: CDR1 KGHDR, CDR2 SFDVKD. This CDR3 has 14 amino acids.

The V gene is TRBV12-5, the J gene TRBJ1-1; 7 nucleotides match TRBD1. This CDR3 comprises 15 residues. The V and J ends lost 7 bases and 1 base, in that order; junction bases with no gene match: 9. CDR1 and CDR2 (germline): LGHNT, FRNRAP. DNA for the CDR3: TGTGCTAGTGACTTTCCGACAGGGACGAACACTGAAGCTTTCTTT. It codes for CASDFPTGTNTEAFF.

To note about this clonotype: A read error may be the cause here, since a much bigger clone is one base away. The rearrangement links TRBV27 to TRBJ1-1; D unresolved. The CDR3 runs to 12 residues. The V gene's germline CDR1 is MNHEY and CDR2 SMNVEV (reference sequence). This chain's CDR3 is CASSSSNTEASF. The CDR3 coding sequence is TGTGCCAGCAGTTCGTCGAACACTGAAGCTTCCTTT.

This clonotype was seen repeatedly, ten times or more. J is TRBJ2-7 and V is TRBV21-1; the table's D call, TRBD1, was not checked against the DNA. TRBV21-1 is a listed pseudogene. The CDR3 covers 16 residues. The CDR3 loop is CASSTGGGGSPYEQYF. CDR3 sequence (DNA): TGTGCCAGCAGCACCGGTGGAGGGGGCAGCCCCTACGAGCAGTACTTC.

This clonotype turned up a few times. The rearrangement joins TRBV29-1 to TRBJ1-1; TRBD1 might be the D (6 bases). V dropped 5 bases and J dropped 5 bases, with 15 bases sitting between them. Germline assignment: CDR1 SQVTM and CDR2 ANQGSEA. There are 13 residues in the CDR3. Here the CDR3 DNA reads TGCAGCGTTAAACGGGGGGCCGGGACTGAAGCTTTCTTT. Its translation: CSVKRGAGTEAFF. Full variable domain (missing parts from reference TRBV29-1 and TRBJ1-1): SAVISQKPSRDICQRGTSLTIQCQVDSQVTMMFWYRQQPGQSLTLIATANQGSEATYESGFVIDKFPISRPNLTFSTLTVSNMSPEDSSIYLCSVKRGAGTEAFFGQGTRLTVV.

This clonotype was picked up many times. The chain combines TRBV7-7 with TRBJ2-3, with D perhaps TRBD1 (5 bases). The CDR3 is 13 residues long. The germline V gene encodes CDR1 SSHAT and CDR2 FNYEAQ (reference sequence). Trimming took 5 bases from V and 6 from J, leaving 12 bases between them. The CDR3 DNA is TGTGCCAGCAGCCCCCGGCAGGGTGATACGCAGTATTTT. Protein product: CASSPRQGDTQYF.

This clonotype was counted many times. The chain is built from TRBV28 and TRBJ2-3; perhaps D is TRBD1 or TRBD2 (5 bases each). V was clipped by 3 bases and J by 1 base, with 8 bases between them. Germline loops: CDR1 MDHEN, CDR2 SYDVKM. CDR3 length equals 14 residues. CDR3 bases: TGTGCCAGCAGTTTTCGGGGCCGCACAGATACGCAGTATTTT. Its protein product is CASSFRGRTDTQYF.

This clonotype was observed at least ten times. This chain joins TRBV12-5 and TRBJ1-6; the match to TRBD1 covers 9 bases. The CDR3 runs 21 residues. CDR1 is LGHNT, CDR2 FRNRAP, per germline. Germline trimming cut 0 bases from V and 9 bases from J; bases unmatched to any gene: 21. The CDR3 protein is CASGLVTPFKGQGLRISPLHF. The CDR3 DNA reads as TGTGCTAGTGGTTTGGTGACTCCATTTAAGGGACAGGGCTTGCGAATTTCACCCCTCCACTTT.

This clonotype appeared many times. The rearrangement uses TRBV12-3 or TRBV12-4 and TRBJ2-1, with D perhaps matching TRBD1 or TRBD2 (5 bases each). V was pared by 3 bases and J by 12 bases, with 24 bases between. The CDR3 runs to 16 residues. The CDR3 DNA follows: TGTGCCAGCAGTTTGGGTGGGAGACGGGACGGGGCAGGGCAGTTCTTC. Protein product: CASSLGGRRDGAGQFF.

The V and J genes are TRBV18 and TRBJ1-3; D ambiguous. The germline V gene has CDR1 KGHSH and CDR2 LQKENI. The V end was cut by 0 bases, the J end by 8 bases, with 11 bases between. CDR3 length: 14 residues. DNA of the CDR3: TGTGCCAGCTCACCACCCGCCCCGAGGGACACCATATATTTT. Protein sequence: CASSPPAPRDTIYF.

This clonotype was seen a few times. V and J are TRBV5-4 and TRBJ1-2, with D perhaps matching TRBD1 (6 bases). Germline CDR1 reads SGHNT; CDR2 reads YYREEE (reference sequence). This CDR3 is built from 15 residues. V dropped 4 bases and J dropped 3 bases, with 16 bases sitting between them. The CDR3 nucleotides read TGTGCCAGCAGCCAGGCCGGGGGCACTTACTATGGCTACACCTTC. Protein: CASSQAGGTYYGYTF.

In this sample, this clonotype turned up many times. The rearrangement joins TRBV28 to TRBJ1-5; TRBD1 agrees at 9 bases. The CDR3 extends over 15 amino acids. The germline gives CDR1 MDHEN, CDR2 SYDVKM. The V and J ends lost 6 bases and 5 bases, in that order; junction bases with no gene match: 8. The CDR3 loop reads CASSSGQGHDQPQHF. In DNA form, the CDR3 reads TGTGCCAGCAGCTCGGGACAGGGACACGATCAGCCCCAGCATTTT.

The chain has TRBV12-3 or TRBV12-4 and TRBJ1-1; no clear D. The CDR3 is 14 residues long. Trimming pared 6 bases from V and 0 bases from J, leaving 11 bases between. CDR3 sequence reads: CASSHETVNTEAFF. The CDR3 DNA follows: TGTGCCAGCAGCCACGAGACGGTGAACACTGAAGCTTTCTTT.

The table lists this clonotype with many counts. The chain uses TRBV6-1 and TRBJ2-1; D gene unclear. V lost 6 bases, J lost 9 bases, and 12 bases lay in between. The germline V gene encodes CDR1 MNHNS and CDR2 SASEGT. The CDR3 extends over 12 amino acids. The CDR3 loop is CASSPTNGEQFF. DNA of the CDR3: TGTGCCAGCAGCCCCACGAACGGTGAGCAGTTCTTC.

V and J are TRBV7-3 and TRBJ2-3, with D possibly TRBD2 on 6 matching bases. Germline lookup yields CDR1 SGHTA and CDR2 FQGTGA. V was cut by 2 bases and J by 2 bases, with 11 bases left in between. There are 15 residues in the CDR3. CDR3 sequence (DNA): TGTGCCAGCAGCTTAGGGGCGGGGTACACAGATACGCAGTATTTT. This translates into CASSLGAGYTDTQYF.

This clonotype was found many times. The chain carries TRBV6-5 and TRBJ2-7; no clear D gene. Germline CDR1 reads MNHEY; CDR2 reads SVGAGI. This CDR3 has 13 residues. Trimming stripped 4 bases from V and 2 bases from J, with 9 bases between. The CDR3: CASSFHPTYEQYF. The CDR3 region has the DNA TGTGCCAGCAGTTTTCACCCAACCTACGAGCAGTACTTC.

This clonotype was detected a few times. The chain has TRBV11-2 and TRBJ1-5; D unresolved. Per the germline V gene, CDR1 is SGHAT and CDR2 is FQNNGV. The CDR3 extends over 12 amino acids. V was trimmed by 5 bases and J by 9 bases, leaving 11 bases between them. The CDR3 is CASSPPKGPQHF. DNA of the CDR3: TGTGCCAGCAGCCCCCCCAAGGGGCCCCAGCATTTT.

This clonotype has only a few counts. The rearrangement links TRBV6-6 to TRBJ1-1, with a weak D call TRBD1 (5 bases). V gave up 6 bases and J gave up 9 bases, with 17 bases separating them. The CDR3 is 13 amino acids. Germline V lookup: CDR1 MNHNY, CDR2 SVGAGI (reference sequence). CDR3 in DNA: TGTGCCAGCAGCCCCAGTACTGGGGGTAAAGCTTTCTTT. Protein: CASSPSTGGKAFF.

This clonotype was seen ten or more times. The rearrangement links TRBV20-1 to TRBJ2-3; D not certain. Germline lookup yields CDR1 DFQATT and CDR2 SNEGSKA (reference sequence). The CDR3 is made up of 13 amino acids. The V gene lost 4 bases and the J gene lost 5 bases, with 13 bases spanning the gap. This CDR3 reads CSATLTGRDTQYF. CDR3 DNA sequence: TGCAGTGCTACCCTGACCGGACGAGATACGCAGTATTTT.